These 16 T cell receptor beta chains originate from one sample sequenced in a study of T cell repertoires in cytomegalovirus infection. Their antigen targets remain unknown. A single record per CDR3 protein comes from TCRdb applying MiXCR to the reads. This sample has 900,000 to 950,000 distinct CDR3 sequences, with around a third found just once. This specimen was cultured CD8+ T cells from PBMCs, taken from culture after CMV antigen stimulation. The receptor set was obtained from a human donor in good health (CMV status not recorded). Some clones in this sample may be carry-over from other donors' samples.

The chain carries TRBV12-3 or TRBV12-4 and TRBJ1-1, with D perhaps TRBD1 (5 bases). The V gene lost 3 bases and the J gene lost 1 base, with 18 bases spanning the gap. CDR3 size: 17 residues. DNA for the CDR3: TGTGCCAGCAGTTTCGCCCGTCCCGGGGACCCGAACACTGAAGCTTTCTTT. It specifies CASSFARPGDPNTEAFF.

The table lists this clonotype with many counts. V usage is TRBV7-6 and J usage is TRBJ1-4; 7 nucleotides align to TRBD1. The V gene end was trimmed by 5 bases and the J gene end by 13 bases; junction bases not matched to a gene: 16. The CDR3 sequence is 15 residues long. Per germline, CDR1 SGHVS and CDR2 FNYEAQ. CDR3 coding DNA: TGTGCCAGCAGCCCTGGACAGGCCTTAGAGAGCGGACTGTTTTTT. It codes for CASSPGQALESGLFF.

For the CDR3, the DNA is TGTGCCACCAGCAGTCGGGCGGGCACTGAAGCTTTCTTT. Protein sequence: CATSSRAGTEAFF. The V gene is TRBV15, the J gene TRBJ1-1, with D unclear. Trimming removed 3 bases at V and 4 bases at J, with 9 bases between. CDR1 and CDR2 (germline): LNHNV, YYDKDF (reference sequence). This CDR3 contains 13 residues.

CDR3 DNA: TGTGCCAGCAGTTTCAGTGGAGGTACGCAGTATTTT. Amino acids: CASSFSGGTQYF. The rearrangement uses TRBV6-5 and TRBJ2-3, with D possibly being TRBD2 (5 bases). Trimming stripped 4 bases from V and 8 bases from J, with 10 bases between. The length of the CDR3 is 12 residues. From germline, CDR1 is MNHEY and CDR2 SVGAGI.

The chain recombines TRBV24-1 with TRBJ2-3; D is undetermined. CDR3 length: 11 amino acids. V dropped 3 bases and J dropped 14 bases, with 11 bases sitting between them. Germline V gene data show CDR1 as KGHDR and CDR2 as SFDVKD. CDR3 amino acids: CATSDPANLYF. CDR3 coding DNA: TGTGCCACCAGTGATCCGGCGAATCTGTATTTT.

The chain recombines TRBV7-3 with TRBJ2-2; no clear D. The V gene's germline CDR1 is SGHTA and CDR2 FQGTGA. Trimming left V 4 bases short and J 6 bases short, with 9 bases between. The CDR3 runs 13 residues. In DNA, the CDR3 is TGTGCCAGCAGCTCGATGGGTGCCGGGGAGCTGTTTTTT. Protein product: CASSSMGAGELFF.

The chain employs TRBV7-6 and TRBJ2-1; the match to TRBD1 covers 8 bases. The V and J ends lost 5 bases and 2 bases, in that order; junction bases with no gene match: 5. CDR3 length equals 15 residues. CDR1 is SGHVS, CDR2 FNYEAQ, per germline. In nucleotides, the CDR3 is TGTGCCAGCAGCCCATGGACAGGGACCTACAATGAGCAGTTCTTC. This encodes CASSPWTGTYNEQFF.

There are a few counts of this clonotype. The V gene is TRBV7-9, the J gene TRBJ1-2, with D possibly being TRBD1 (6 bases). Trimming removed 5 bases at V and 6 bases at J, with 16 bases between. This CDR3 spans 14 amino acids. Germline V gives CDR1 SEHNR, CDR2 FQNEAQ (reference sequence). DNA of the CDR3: TGTGCCAGCAGCCCCCCCCAGGGGAGGAATGGCTACACCTTC. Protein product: CASSPPQGRNGYTF. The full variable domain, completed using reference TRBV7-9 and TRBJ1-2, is DTGVSQNPRHKITKRGQNVTFRCDPISEHNRLYWYRQTLGQGPEFLTYFQNEAQLEKSRLLSDRFSAERPKGSFSTLEIQRTEQGDSAMYLCASSPPQGRNGYTFGSGTRLTVV.

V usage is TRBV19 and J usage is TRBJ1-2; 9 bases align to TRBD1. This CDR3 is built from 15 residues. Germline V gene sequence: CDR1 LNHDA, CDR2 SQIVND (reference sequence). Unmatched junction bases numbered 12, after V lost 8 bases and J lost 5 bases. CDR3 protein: CASSTGGQRMYGYTF. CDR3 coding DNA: TGTGCCAGTTCGACAGGGGGACAAAGGATGTATGGCTACACCTTC.

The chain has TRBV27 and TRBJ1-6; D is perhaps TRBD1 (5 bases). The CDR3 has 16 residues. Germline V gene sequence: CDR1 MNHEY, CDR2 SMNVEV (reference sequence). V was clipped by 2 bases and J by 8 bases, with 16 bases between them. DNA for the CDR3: TGTGCCAGCAGTTTAATAACCCCGGGGGTGGATTCACCCCTCCACTTT. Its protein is CASSLITPGVDSPLHF.

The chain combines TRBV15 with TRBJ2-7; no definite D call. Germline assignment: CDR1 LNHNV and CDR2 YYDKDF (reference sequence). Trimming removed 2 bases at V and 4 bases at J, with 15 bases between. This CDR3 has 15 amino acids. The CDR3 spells CATSRTRTAIYEQYV. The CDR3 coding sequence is TGTGCCACCAGCAGAACCCGGACGGCGATTTACGAGCAGTACGTC.

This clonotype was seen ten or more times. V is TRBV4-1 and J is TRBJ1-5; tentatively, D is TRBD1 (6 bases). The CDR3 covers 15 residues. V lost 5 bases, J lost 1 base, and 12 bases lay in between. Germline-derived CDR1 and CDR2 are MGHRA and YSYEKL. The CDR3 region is CASSGHQGSNQPQHF. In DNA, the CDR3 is TGCGCCAGCAGCGGACACCAGGGGAGCAATCAGCCCCAGCATTTT.

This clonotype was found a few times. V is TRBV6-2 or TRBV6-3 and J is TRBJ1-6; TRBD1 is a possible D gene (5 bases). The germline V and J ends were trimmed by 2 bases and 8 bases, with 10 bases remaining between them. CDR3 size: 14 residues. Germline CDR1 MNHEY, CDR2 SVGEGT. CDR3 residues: CASSYPGTHSPLHF. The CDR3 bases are TGTGCCAGCAGTTACCCCGGGACTCATTCACCCCTCCACTTT.

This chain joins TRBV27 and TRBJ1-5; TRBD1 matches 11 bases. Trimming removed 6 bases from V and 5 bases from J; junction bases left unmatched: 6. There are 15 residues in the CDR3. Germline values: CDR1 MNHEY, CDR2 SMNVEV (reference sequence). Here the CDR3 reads CASSRTGGRDQPQHF. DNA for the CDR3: TGTGCCAGCAGCCGGACAGGGGGCCGGGATCAGCCCCAGCATTTT.

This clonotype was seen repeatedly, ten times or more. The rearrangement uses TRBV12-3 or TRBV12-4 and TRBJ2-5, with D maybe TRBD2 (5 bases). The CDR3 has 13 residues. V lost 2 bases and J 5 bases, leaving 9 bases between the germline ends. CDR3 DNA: TGTGCCAGCAGTTTAACGGGGTATGAGACCCAGTACTTC. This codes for CASSLTGYETQYF.

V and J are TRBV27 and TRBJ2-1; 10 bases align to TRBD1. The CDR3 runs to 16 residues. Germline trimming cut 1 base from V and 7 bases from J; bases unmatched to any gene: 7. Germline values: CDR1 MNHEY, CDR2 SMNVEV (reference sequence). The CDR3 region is CASSLFRDRGWNEQFF. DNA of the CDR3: TGTGCCAGCAGTTTATTTCGGGACAGGGGCTGGAATGAGCAGTTCTTC.